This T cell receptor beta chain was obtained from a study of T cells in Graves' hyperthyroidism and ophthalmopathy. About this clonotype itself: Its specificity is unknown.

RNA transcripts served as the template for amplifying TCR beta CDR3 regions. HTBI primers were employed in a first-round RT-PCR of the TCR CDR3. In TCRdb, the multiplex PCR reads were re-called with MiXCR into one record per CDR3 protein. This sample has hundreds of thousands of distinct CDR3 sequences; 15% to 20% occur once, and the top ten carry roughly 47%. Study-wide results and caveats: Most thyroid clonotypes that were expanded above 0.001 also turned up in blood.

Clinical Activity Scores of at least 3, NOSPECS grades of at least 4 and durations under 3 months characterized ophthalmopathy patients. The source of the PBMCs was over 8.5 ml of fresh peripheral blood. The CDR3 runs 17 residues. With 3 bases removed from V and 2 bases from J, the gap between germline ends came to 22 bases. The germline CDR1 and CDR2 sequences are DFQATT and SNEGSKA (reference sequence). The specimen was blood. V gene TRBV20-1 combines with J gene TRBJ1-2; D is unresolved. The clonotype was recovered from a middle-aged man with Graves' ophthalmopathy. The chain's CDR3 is CSARPREARTLNYGYTF. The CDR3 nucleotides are TGCAGTGCTAGGCCCCGGGAGGCTCGAACTCTAAACTATGGCTACACCTTC.